The next 19 T cell receptor beta chains were all read from a single sample in a study of T cells after yellow fever vaccination. A single record per CDR3 protein comes from TCRdb applying MiXCR to the 5' RACE reads. Among about 580,000 distinct CDR3 sequences listed, roughly a sixth were seen once. The source material was PBMCs, sampled 5 to 6 days after the first yellow fever vaccination. The receptors were gathered from a man aged 18 to 30 who received the YFV17D yellow fever vaccine.

V and J are TRBV4-1 and TRBJ1-5; the match to TRBD1 covers 7 bases. Germline V gene data show CDR1 as MGHRA and CDR2 as YSYEKL. J gave up 4 bases and V 1 base, and 10 bases lay outside the gene matches. This CDR3 comprises 17 residues. CDR3 sequence reads: CASSQGGTGAVNQPQHF. CDR3 sequence (DNA): TGCGCCAGCAGCCAAGGGGGTACAGGGGCAGTAAATCAGCCCCAGCATTTT.

The chain combines TRBV4-2 with TRBJ1-6, with 8 nucleotides matching TRBD1. This CDR3 contains 15 residues. V trimming: 1 base; J trimming: 10 bases; junction bases outside the gene matches: 6. Germline V lookup: CDR1 LGHNA, CDR2 YNFKEQ. The CDR3: CASSQARQGLSPLHF. Written as DNA, the CDR3 is TGTGCCAGCAGCCAAGCGAGACAGGGGTTATCACCCCTCCACTTT.

This clonotype was seen a few times. The chain uses TRBV21-1 and TRBJ2-3; the D call of TRBD2 is as the table states it, not checked on the DNA. TRBV21-1 is recorded as a pseudogene. CDR3 size: 16 residues. The CDR3 loop is CASSKGSGGATDTQYF. The CDR3 DNA follows: TGTGCCAGCAGCAAAGGAAGCGGGGGGGCCACAGATACGCAGTATTTT.

This clonotype has only a few counts. The rearrangement joins TRBV9 to TRBJ1-5; perhaps TRBD1 as D (6 bases). The CDR3 runs to 13 residues. V was pared by 3 bases and J by 6 bases, with 10 bases between. The germline V gene has CDR1 SGDLS and CDR2 YYNGEE. The CDR3 loop is CASSGGGAQPQHF. The CDR3 DNA reads as TGTGCCAGCAGCGGTGGGGGGGCTCAGCCCCAGCATTTT.

There are many counts of this clonotype. J is TRBJ2-1 and V is TRBV27; 9 bases align to TRBD2. The ends lost 8 bases at V and 2 bases at J; junction bases unmatched: 7. Germline values: CDR1 MNHEY, CDR2 SMNVEV (reference sequence). The CDR3 length is 15 residues. The CDR3 loop is CASLFVAGAYNEQFF. The CDR3 DNA reads as TGTGCCAGCCTCTTTGTAGCGGGGGCCTACAATGAGCAGTTCTTC.

This clonotype was detected only a few times. V and J are TRBV6-1 and TRBJ1-2; no clear D gene. V was shortened by 9 bases and J by 2 bases, with 13 bases between the two germline ends. CDR3 length: 13 amino acids. CDR1 is MNHNS, CDR2 SASEGT, per germline. CDR3 amino acids: CASRRDTNYGYTF. In DNA, the CDR3 is TGTGCCAGTCGGCGAGACACGAACTATGGCTACACCTTC.

The V call is TRBV11-2, the J call TRBJ2-2; the match to TRBD2 covers 11 bases. Germline V gene data show CDR1 as SGHAT and CDR2 as FQNNGV. The CDR3 is made up of 18 amino acids. Losses at the gene ends were 7 bases for V and 1 base for J; bases not matched to a gene: 11. CDR3: CASTPLLLAGGNTGELFF. CDR3 nucleotide sequence: TGTGCCAGCACCCCCCTCCTCCTAGCGGGGGGGAACACCGGGGAGCTGTTTTTT.

The table lists this clonotype with many counts. V usage is TRBV5-1 and J usage is TRBJ2-7, with no clear D. Germline V gene sequence: CDR1 SGHRS, CDR2 YFSETQ. The V and J ends lost 2 bases and 3 bases respectively, with 12 bases between them. This CDR3 spans 14 amino acids. CDR3 DNA sequence: TGCGCCAGCAGCTTTAATGCGGCCGACTACGAGCAGTACTTC. Translation: CASSFNAADYEQYF.

The table lists this clonotype with a few counts. The chain carries TRBV15 and TRBJ2-7; D ambiguous. The germline V gene has CDR1 LNHNV and CDR2 YYDKDF (reference sequence). The V end lost 1 base, the J end lost 0 bases, and 10 bases lay between the germline ends. The CDR3 has 15 amino acids. The CDR3 here is CATSRGSVSSYEQYV. The CDR3 DNA sequence: TGTGCCACCAGCAGAGGTTCGGTATCCTCCTACGAGCAGTACGTC.

The chain has TRBV29-1 and TRBJ2-3; unclear D gene. V was shortened by 3 bases and J by 3 bases, with 13 bases between the two germline ends. Germline values: CDR1 SQVTM, CDR2 ANQGSEA. The CDR3 is made up of 14 amino acids. The DNA of the CDR3 is TGCAGCGTTGAGGACGGCGTATGGACAGATACGCAGTATTTT. This codes for CSVEDGVWTDTQYF.

This chain joins TRBV12-3 or TRBV12-4 and TRBJ2-3; D is perhaps TRBD1 or TRBD2 (5 bases each). The CDR3 spans 14 residues. V lost 5 bases and J lost 4, with 13 bases in between. For the CDR3, the DNA is TGTGCCAGCAGTACACCCGGGACCCCAGATACGCAGTATTTT. Translating gives CASSTPGTPDTQYF.

This chain connects TRBV3-1 to TRBJ1-2; 7 bases align to TRBD1. Trimming removed 3 bases from V and 3 bases from J; junction bases left unmatched: 4. Per germline, CDR1 LGHDT and CDR2 YNNKEL (reference sequence). This CDR3 has 14 amino acids. The CDR3 loop is CASSHGQVDYGYTF. DNA of the CDR3: TGTGCCAGCAGCCACGGACAGGTCGACTATGGCTACACCTTC.

The table lists this clonotype with a few counts. This chain joins TRBV4-3 and TRBJ2-3; D is unclear. There are 13 residues in the CDR3. CDR1 and CDR2 from the germline V gene are LGHNA and YSLEER. V lost 2 bases, J lost 2 bases, and 5 bases lay in between. CDR3 nucleotide sequence: TGCGCCAGCAGCCAAAGCGACACAGATACGCAGTATTTT. It yields the protein CASSQSDTDTQYF.

This clonotype occurred a few times. This chain joins TRBV5-1 and TRBJ2-5, with D perhaps given as TRBD1 or TRBD2 (5 bases each). Trimming removed 4 bases at V and 0 bases at J, with 10 bases between. This CDR3 is built from 14 residues. Germline CDR1 and CDR2: SGHRS and YFSETQ. The CDR3 reads CASSRDGDQETQYF. CDR3 nucleotides: TGCGCCAGCAGCCGGGACGGGGACCAAGAGACCCAGTACTTC.

This chain uses TRBV4-3 with TRBJ1-2; D is unclear. This CDR3 contains 14 residues. V dropped 1 base and J dropped 8 bases, with 14 bases sitting between them. Per germline, CDR1 LGHNA and CDR2 YSLEER. The CDR3: CASSQVAVHRGYTF. As DNA, the CDR3 is TGCGCCAGCAGCCAAGTAGCGGTGCATCGAGGCTACACCTTC.

This clonotype was found a few times. The chain combines TRBV6-5 with TRBJ1-1; D is unclear. Germline CDR1 MNHEY, CDR2 SVGAGI. V was shortened by 2 bases and J by 6 bases, with 10 bases between the two germline ends. This CDR3 is 13 amino acids long. CDR3 in DNA: TGTGCCAGCAGTTACCGAACAAGGGCTGAAGCTTTCTTT. Its protein product is CASSYRTRAEAFF.

This clonotype was found a few times. The chain carries TRBV9 and TRBJ2-3; TRBD2 agrees at 13 bases. V lost 4 bases to trimming and J lost 4 bases; unmatched junction nucleotides: 6. Germline CDR1 is SGDLS and CDR2 is YYNGEE. The CDR3 is 16 residues long. The DNA of the CDR3 is TGTGCCAGCAGCCCGGGGACTAGCGGGGCCTCAGATACGCAGTATTTT. Protein: CASSPGTSGASDTQYF. Full variable domain (rest looked up from reference TRBV9 and TRBJ2-3): DSGVTQTPKHLITATGQRVTLRCSPRSGDLSVYWYQQSLDQGLQFLIQYYNGEERAKGNILERFSAQQFPDLHSELNLSSLELGDSALYFCASSPGTSGASDTQYFGPGTRLTVL.

This clonotype was seen ten or more times. This chain uses TRBV5-1 with TRBJ1-1; weak D call: TRBD1 (6 bases). V shed 1 base and J shed 3 bases, with 25 bases lying between them. The germline V gene has CDR1 SGHRS and CDR2 YFSETQ. CDR3 size: 19 residues. CDR3 sequence: CASSLWPSTGRWSDTEAFF. CDR3 bases: TGCGCCAGCAGCTTGTGGCCTTCGACAGGCAGGTGGTCGGACACTGAAGCTTTCTTT.

This clonotype has ten or more counts. V is TRBV4-2 and J is TRBJ2-5; 13 bases map to TRBD2. Per the germline V gene, CDR1 is LGHNA and CDR2 is YNFKEQ. This CDR3 has 16 residues. V dropped 2 bases and J dropped 1; count of bases not matched to a gene: 1. The CDR3 is CASSQTSGGVQETQYF. The CDR3 region has the DNA TGTGCCAGCAGCCAAACTAGCGGGGGGGTCCAAGAGACCCAGTACTTC.